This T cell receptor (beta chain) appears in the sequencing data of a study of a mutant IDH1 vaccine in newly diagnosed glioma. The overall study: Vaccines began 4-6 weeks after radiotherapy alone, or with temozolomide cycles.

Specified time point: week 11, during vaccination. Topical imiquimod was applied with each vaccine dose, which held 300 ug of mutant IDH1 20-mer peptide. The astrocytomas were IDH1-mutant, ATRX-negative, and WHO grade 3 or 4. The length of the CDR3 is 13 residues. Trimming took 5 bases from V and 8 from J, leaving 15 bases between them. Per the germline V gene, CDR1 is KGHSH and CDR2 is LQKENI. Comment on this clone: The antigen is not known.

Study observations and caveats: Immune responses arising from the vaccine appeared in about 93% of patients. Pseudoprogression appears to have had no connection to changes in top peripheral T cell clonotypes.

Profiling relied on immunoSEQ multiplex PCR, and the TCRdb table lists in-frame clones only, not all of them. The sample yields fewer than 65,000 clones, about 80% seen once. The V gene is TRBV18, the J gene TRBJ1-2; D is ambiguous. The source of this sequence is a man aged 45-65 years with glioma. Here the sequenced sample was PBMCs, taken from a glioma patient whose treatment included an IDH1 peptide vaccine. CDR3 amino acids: CASSSGSEGGYTF. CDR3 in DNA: TGTGCCAGCTCATCCGGAAGCGAAGGGGGCTACACCTTC.